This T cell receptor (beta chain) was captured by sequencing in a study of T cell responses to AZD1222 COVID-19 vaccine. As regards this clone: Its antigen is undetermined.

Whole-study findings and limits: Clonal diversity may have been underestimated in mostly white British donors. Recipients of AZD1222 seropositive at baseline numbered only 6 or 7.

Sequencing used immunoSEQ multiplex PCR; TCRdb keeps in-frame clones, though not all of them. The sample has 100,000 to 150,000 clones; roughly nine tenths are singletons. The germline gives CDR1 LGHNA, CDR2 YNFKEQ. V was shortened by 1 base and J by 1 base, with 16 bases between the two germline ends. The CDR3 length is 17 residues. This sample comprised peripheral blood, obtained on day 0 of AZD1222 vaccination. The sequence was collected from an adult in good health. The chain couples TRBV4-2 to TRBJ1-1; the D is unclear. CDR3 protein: CASSQVAVGIGNTEAFF. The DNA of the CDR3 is TGTGCCAGCAGCCAAGTCGCGGTAGGGATTGGGAACACTGAAGCTTTCTTT.